These T cell receptor beta chains were read from a single sample in a study of cytomegalovirus exposure and HLA in healthy donors. Profiled with immunoSEQ multiplex PCR; TCRdb holds only in-frame clones, not every one. Here the sample spans some 150,000 clones, approximately 80% being singletons. The sequencing sample was made of PBMCs. Receptors were obtained from a woman aged 45-65 years in good health and CMV-seronegative. The CDR3 runs from the conserved cysteine through the conserved F or W. The order of the fields is clone size, D gene, V gene, J gene, CDR3 protein, CDR3 DNA. A D gene is named only where the DNA matches it firmly. The size entry is marked missing in some rows and otherwise reads once, few, many or a size class.

NA	TRBD1	TRBV7-2	TRBJ1-5	CASSQGTGQQPQHF	TGTGCCAGCAGCCAAGGGACAGGTCAACAGCCCCAGCATTTT
NA	TRBD1	TRBV15	TRBJ2-7	CATSRGQGSYEQYF	TGTGCCACCAGCAGAGGACAGGGGTCCTACGAGCAGTACTTC
NA	NA	TRBV4-3	TRBJ2-2	CASSIHRVSDTGELFF	TGCGCCAGCAGCATCCACAGGGTGTCGGACACCGGGGAGCTGTTTTTT
few	NA	TRBV9	TRBJ2-1	CASSVTGTNYNEQFF	TGTGCCAGCAGCGTAACCGGGACAAACTACAATGAGCAGTTCTTC
once	NA	TRBV7-2	TRBJ2-4	CASSLVGPGSGNIQYF	TGTGCCAGCAGCTTAGTCGGGCCAGGGTCTGGAAACATTCAGTACTTC
NA	NA	TRBV5-1	TRBJ2-1	CASSPGDNYNEQFF	TGCGCCAGCAGCCCAGGGGACAACTACAATGAGCAGTTCTTC
once	TRBD1	TRBV10-3	TRBJ2-5	CAISGQGLRETQYF	TGTGCCATCAGTGGACAGGGTTTGCGGGAGACCCAGTACTTC
once	TRBD1	TRBV19	TRBJ1-4	CASSTGQGGEKLFF	TGTGCCAGTAGTACGGGACAGGGAGGTGAAAAACTGTTTTTT
NA	NA	TRBV27	TRBJ1-4	CASARDEKLFF	TGTGCCAGCGCGCGGGATGAAAAACTGTTTTTT
NA	NA	TRBV5-6	TRBJ2-7	CASSLFARGSSLGTYEQYF	TGTGCCAGCAGCTTGTTCGCCAGGGGAAGCTCCCTGGGAACCTACGAGCAGTACTTC
NA	NA	TRBV23-1	TRBJ1-1	CASSQSSARRPRDENTEAFF	TGCGCCAGCAGTCAATCCTCCGCGAGACGCCCGCGGGACGAGAACACTGAAGCTTTCTTT
NA	NA	TRBV27	TRBJ2-3	CASSLSPLRSTDTQYF	TGTGCCAGCAGCCTTAGCCCGCTTCGGAGCACAGATACGCAGTATTTT
once	NA	TRBV6-5	TRBJ2-7	CASSNNPTVPYEQYF	TGTGCCAGCAGTAACAATCCGACAGTTCCCTACGAGCAGTACTTC
NA	NA	TRBV7-2	TRBJ1-5	CASSRGGQPQHF	TGTGCCAGCAGCCGGGGGGGTCAGCCCCAGCATTTT
NA	NA	TRBV7-9	TRBJ1-1	CASSLTGRVTDTEAFF	TGTGCCAGCAGCTTAACCGGCAGGGTTACGGACACTGAAGCTTTCTTT
few	TRBD1	TRBV4-1	TRBJ1-4	CASRSEVRGSEKLFF	TGCGCCAGCCGCTCTGAAGTCAGGGGGAGCGAAAAACTGTTTTTT
NA	NA	TRBV6-5	TRBJ2-2	CASKAQNSAAGELFF	TGTGCCAGCAAAGCACAGAATAGCGCGGCCGGGGAGCTGTTTTTT
NA	NA	TRBV25-1	TRBJ2-7	CASSPRGGAYEQYF	TGTGCCAGCAGTCCTCGCGGGGGCGCCTACGAGCAGTACTTC
NA	NA	TRBV12-5	TRBJ1-5	CASGPPRTGTGNQPQHF	TGTGCTAGTGGTCCGCCCCGCACAGGGACCGGCAATCAGCCCCAGCATTTT
NA	TRBD1	TRBV4-1	TRBJ1-2	CASSSGGPYGYTF	TGCGCCAGCAGCTCAGGGGGCCCCTATGGCTACACCTTC
NA	NA	TRBV5-4	TRBJ1-2	CASSREQGNNYGYTF	TGTGCCAGCAGCCGGGAACAGGGTAATAACTATGGCTACACCTTC
NA	NA	TRBV28	TRBJ1-2	CASSLSGSPNGYTF	TGTGCCAGCAGTTTGTCGGGGAGCCCCAATGGCTACACCTTC
once	NA	TRBV21-1	TRBJ2-5	CASRPRNSRPRYSRPETQYF	TGTGCCAGCCGTCCCAGGAACAGCCGACCACGCTATTCAAGACCAGAGACCCAGTACTTC
NA	NA	TRBV7-2	TRBJ1-2	CASSLSSSEGYTF	TGTGCCAGCAGCTTATCGTCATCTGAGGGCTACACCTTC
NA	NA	TRBV7-2	TRBJ1-6	CASSLLSTKSLHF	TGTGCCAGCAGCTTACTCTCGACAAAATCCCTCCACTTT
once	TRBD1	TRBV28	TRBJ1-4	CASSLFVGAGGEGGEKLFF	TGTGCCAGCAGTTTATTCGTAGGGGCAGGGGGCGAGGGCGGTGAAAAACTGTTTTTT
NA	NA	TRBV7-9	TRBJ1-3	CASSLALTTGNTIYF	TGTGCCAGCAGCTTAGCGTTGACAACTGGAAACACCATATATTTT
few	TRBD1	TRBV6-1	TRBJ1-4	CASSGQGPSTLEKLFF	TGTGCCAGCAGTGGACAGGGCCCCTCTACTTTAGAAAAACTGTTTTTT
NA	NA	TRBV7-2	TRBJ2-7	CASSQDSYEQYF	TGTGCCAGCAGCCAGGACAGTTACGAGCAGTACTTC
NA	NA	TRBV5-1	TRBJ2-1	CASSLTGFNEQFF	TGCGCCAGCAGCTTGACAGGCTTCAATGAGCAGTTCTTC
NA	NA	TRBV6-1	TRBJ1-4	CASSDQGFGGRLFF	TGTGCCAGCAGTGACCAAGGGTTCGGAGGGAGGCTGTTTTTT
NA	NA	TRBV11-3	TRBJ2-7	CASSLGPNEQYF	TGTGCCAGCAGCTTAGGGCCAAACGAGCAGTACTTC